Presented here are 13 T cell receptor beta chains from one specimen sequenced in a study of shared clonotypes between healthy human individuals. The naive CD8 subset, CD45RO-negative cells positively selected for CCR7, excluded terminally differentiated effector memory CD45RA+ cells. Data came from immunoSEQ multiplex PCR; TCRdb stores just in-frame clones and leaves some out. The table includes roughly 2.1 million clones, approximately 94% detected once. Sample: naive CD8+ T cells from PBMCs. Every receptor here comes from a man between 18 and 29 years old in good health. Some clones in this sample may be carry-over from other donors' samples.

The sample holds one count of this clone. The rearrangement links TRBV9 to TRBJ2-5, with 10 bases that match TRBD2. The CDR3 covers 18 residues. Germline loops: CDR1 SGDLS, CDR2 YYNGEE. V gave up 4 bases and J gave up 6 bases; unmatched junction bases: 18. The DNA of the CDR3 is TGTGCCAGCAGCTCCGGGACTAGCGAAACAGAGAATAAGCAGACCCAGTACTTC. Protein product: CASSSGTSETENKQTQYF.

The CDR3 loop reads CASSPTGTFEETQYF. CDR3 bases: TGTGCCAGCAGCCCGACTGGGACATTTGAAGAGACCCAGTACTTC. This chain joins TRBV7-3 and TRBJ2-5; D is perhaps TRBD1 (6 bases). Germline assignment: CDR1 SGHTA and CDR2 FQGTGA. The CDR3 extends over 15 amino acids. V gave up 5 bases and J gave up 3 bases, with 16 bases separating them.

This chain connects TRBV7-9 to TRBJ1-2, with D tentatively TRBD1 (5 bases). Between the trimmed V and J ends, which lost 2 bases and 2 bases, there was a span of 18 bases. The germline V gene encodes CDR1 SEHNR and CDR2 FQNEAQ (reference sequence). The CDR3 is 17 residues long. The CDR3 sequence: CASSLTGRSTTNYGYTF. The CDR3 DNA reads as TGTGCCAGCAGCTTAACAGGTCGATCCACCACGAACTATGGCTACACCTTC.

This chain joins TRBV27 and TRBJ2-1; TRBD2 agrees at 8 bases. CDR3 length: 14 amino acids. V was pared by 6 bases and J by 7 bases, with 8 bases of the junction left unmatched. Germline CDR1 is MNHEY and CDR2 is SMNVEV (reference sequence). The CDR3 here is CASSIGGLVNEQFF. The CDR3 DNA is TGTGCCAGCAGCATCGGGGGACTAGTTAATGAGCAGTTCTTC.

This clone was detected only once. The chain couples TRBV30 to TRBJ1-4; 9 nucleotides align to TRBD1. The trim removed 8 bases at V and 6 bases at J, leaving 10 bases unmatched. CDR3 length: 14 residues. Germline V CDR1 and CDR2: GTSNPN, SVGIG (reference sequence). The CDR3 sequence is CAANLQGADEKLFF. The CDR3 nucleotides read TGTGCCGCAAACCTACAGGGGGCGGATGAAAAACTGTTTTTT. The entire variable domain, with the rest obtained from reference TRBV30 and TRBJ1-4, is as follows: SQTIHQWPATLVQPVGSPLSLECTVEGTSNPNLYWYRQAAGRGLQLLFYSVGIGQISSEVPQNLSASRPQDRQFILSSKKLLLSDSGFYLCAANLQGADEKLFFGSGTQLSVL.

The chain has TRBV7-9 and TRBJ2-6; D remains ambiguous. V was trimmed by 4 bases and J by 4 bases, leaving 8 bases between them. CDR3 size: 14 residues. Germline V gene lookup returns CDR1 SEHNR and CDR2 FQNEAQ (reference sequence). CDR3 region: CASSYISGANVLTF. CDR3 DNA sequence: TGTGCCAGCAGCTACATTTCCGGGGCCAACGTCCTGACTTTC.

The count of this clone is one. This sequence joins TRBV5-6 and TRBJ2-3, with D unclear. V was shortened by 0 bases and J by 4 bases, with 6 bases between the two germline ends. CDR1 is SGHDT and CDR2 is YYEEEE in the germline V gene. CDR3 length equals 13 residues. The CDR3 sequence is CASSLGLPDTQYF. DNA of the CDR3: TGTGCCAGCAGCTTGGGCCTTCCAGATACGCAGTATTTT.

V and J are TRBV28 and TRBJ2-3; either TRBD1 or TRBD2 may supply D (5 bases each). The CDR3 runs to 13 residues. Germline V lookup: CDR1 MDHEN, CDR2 SYDVKM. V shed 8 bases and J shed 1 base, with 10 bases lying between them. The CDR3 here is CASPMGGTDTQYF. In DNA, the CDR3 is TGTGCCAGCCCGATGGGGGGCACAGATACGCAGTATTTT.

This clone has just one count. The rearrangement uses TRBV28 and TRBJ2-2; D not certain. The CDR3 sequence is 12 residues long. Trimming pared 5 bases from V and 3 bases from J, leaving 4 bases between. Germline V gene lookup returns CDR1 MDHEN and CDR2 SYDVKM. The CDR3 loop is CASSMDTGELFF. The CDR3 DNA is TGTGCCAGCAGTATGGACACCGGGGAGCTGTTTTTT.

The rearrangement uses TRBV5-6 and TRBJ1-1, with TRBD1 as a possible D gene (5 bases). The germline gives CDR1 SGHDT, CDR2 YYEEEE. This CDR3 spans 14 amino acids. The V end lost 2 bases, the J end lost 1 base, and 9 bases lay between the germline ends. The DNA for the CDR3 is TGTGCCAGCAGCTTAGGGGCCGGGAACACTGAAGCTTTCTTT. Its protein is CASSLGAGNTEAFF.

The chain is built from TRBV11-2 and TRBJ2-7; perhaps TRBD1 as D (5 bases). This CDR3 has 14 amino acids. CDR1 is SGHAT and CDR2 is FQNNGV in the germline V gene. V lost 5 bases, J lost 6 bases, and 17 bases lay in between. The CDR3 region has the DNA TGTGCCAGCAGCCCCCCTTTTGGGGCGAGCGAGCAGTACTTC. Translated, it gives CASSPPFGASEQYF.

The chain employs TRBV7-6 and TRBJ2-7; the match to TRBD2 covers 8 bases. The CDR3 extends over 17 amino acids. The V and J ends lost 2 bases and 0 bases, in that order; junction bases with no gene match: 9. CDR1 and CDR2 (germline): SGHVS, FNYEAQ. CDR3: CASSLMRGVGSSYEQYF. The CDR3 DNA sequence: TGTGCCAGCAGCTTAATGCGGGGGGTTGGTAGCTCCTACGAGCAGTACTTC. Full variable domain (rest looked up from reference TRBV7-6 and TRBJ2-7): GAGVSQSPRYKVTKRGQDVALRCDPISGHVSLYWYRQALGQGPEFLTYFNYEAQQDKSGLPNDRFSAERPEGSISTLTIQRTEQRDSAMYRCASSLMRGVGSSYEQYFGPGTRLTVT.

The genes are TRBV5-4 and TRBJ2-3; TRBD2 is a possible D gene (5 bases). The CDR3 runs to 15 residues. CDR1 is SGHNT and CDR2 is YYREEE in the germline V gene (reference sequence). V was pared by 2 bases and J by 6 bases, with 16 bases between. The CDR3 DNA reads TGTGCCAGCAGCTTTAACATAAACGGGGAGGATACGCAGTATTTT. Translating it yields CASSFNINGEDTQYF.